A selection of T cell receptor beta chains follows, all from one sample in a study of beta chain features in type 1 diabetes. Libraries were prepared by immunoSEQ multiplex PCR; TCRdb keeps only in-frame clonotypes and omits some of them. The sample records 130,000 or so clones, around 8.8% being singletons. Sequencing used central memory CD4+ T cells from blood. These receptor sequences come from a man in his thirties or forties with type 1 diabetes. CDR3s include the opening cysteine and the closing phenylalanine or tryptophan. D genes are given only for firm matches. A row's size may be missing; if present it is once, few, many or a size class.

V gene: TRBV5-6
clone size: -
J gene: TRBJ2-5
D gene: -
CDR3 DNA: TGTGCCAGCAGCCAGGACCGGGGGACCCAGTACTTC
CDR3 protein: CASSQDRGTQYF

V gene: TRBV7-2
clone size: -
J gene: TRBJ1-1
D gene: TRBD1
CDR3 DNA: TGTGCCAGCAGCTTGGCAGGGGGACGGAACACTGAAGCTTTCTTT
CDR3 protein: CASSLAGGRNTEAFF

V gene: TRBV5-1
clone size: few
J gene: TRBJ1-2
D gene: -
CDR3 DNA: TGCGCCAGCAGCATCCAAAGGGGCGCTAACTATGGCTACACCTTC
CDR3 protein: CASSIQRGANYGYTF

V gene: TRBV6-1
clone size: -
J gene: TRBJ2-7
D gene: -
CDR3 DNA: TGTGCCAGCAGAGAGCCCGGCTACGAGCAGTACTTC
CDR3 protein: CASREPGYEQYF

V gene: TRBV7-6
clone size: -
J gene: TRBJ1-2
D gene: TRBD1
CDR3 DNA: TGTGCCAGCAGCTTCGCGACAGGGGGCGGCTATGGCTACACCTTC
CDR3 protein: CASSFATGGGYGYTF

V gene: TRBV27
clone size: few
J gene: TRBJ1-1
D gene: TRBD1
CDR3 DNA: TGTGCCAGCAGTTTATCCCTAGGGGGACAGGGAACTGAAGCTTTCTTT
CDR3 protein: CASSLSLGGQGTEAFF

V gene: TRBV4-1
clone size: few
J gene: TRBJ1-5
D gene: TRBD1
CDR3 DNA: TGCGCCAGCAGCTTGTCCGGGACAGGGGGTGATCAGCCCCAGCATTTT
CDR3 protein: CASSLSGTGGDQPQHF

V gene: TRBV7-9
clone size: -
J gene: TRBJ1-6
D gene: -
CDR3 DNA: TGTGCCAGCAGAAGCGGGGAGAGCTCACCCCTCCACTTT
CDR3 protein: CASRSGESSPLHF

V gene: TRBV5-1
clone size: -
J gene: TRBJ1-1
D gene: -
CDR3 DNA: TGCGCCAGCAGCTTGGACAGGACCAATCTAGAAGCTTTCTTT
CDR3 protein: CASSLDRTNLEAFF

V gene: TRBV5-1
clone size: -
J gene: TRBJ2-2
D gene: -
CDR3 DNA: TGCGCCAGCAGCTCTAAGGGGCGCTTGGACACCGGGGAGCTGTTTTTT
CDR3 protein: CASSSKGRLDTGELFF

V gene: TRBV25-1
clone size: -
J gene: TRBJ1-6
D gene: -
CDR3 DNA: TGTGCCAGCAGTGTGACAGGCGGTTTAGACTCACCCCTCCACTTT
CDR3 protein: CASSVTGGLDSPLHF

V gene: TRBV7-2
clone size: -
J gene: TRBJ1-2
D gene: TRBD1
CDR3 DNA: TGTGCCAGCAGCTTAACAACCGGGACAGGGGGCGTTCGCACCTTC
CDR3 protein: CASSLTTGTGGVRTF

V gene: TRBV9
clone size: few
J gene: TRBJ1-2
D gene: TRBD1
CDR3 DNA: TGTGCCAGCAGCGCAGACAGGGGACGCTACACCTTC
CDR3 protein: CASSADRGRYTF

V gene: TRBV5-4
clone size: -
J gene: TRBJ2-2
D gene: -
CDR3 DNA: TGTGCCAGCAGCAGACAAAACACCGGGGAGCTGTTTTTT
CDR3 protein: CASSRQNTGELFF

V gene: TRBV7-9
clone size: few
J gene: TRBJ1-1
D gene: -
CDR3 DNA: TGTGCCAGCAGTCGACTCAGGGGCATGAACACTGAAGCTTTCTTT
CDR3 protein: CASSRLRGMNTEAFF

V gene: TRBV30
clone size: few
J gene: TRBJ2-1
D gene: -
CDR3 DNA: TGTGCCTGGAGTACCACCGTTGGAGGGGCCTTTTACAATGAGCAGTTCTTC
CDR3 protein: CAWSTTVGGAFYNEQFF

V gene: TRBV7-3
clone size: few
J gene: TRBJ1-1
D gene: TRBD1
CDR3 DNA: TGTGCCAGCAGCCCAACAGGGGAGGACACTGAAGCTTTCTTT
CDR3 protein: CASSPTGEDTEAFF

V gene: TRBV5-4
clone size: -
J gene: TRBJ2-3
D gene: TRBD1
CDR3 DNA: TGTGCCAGCAGCTTACAGGGGGGACGAGATACGCAGTATTTT
CDR3 protein: CASSLQGGRDTQYF

V gene: TRBV11-2
clone size: -
J gene: TRBJ2-1
D gene: -
CDR3 DNA: TGTGCCAGCAGCTTAGCGGTCAGGGAGCAGTTCTTC
CDR3 protein: CASSLAVREQFF

V gene: TRBV6-1
clone size: -
J gene: TRBJ2-7
D gene: -
CDR3 DNA: TGTGCCAGCAGTGAACAGGGGACCTACGAGCAGTACTTC
CDR3 protein: CASSEQGTYEQYF

V gene: TRBV6-1
clone size: -
J gene: TRBJ2-7
D gene: -
CDR3 DNA: TGTGCCAGCAGTAAAGACAGCAATCCTTCTTACGAGCAGTACTTC
CDR3 protein: CASSKDSNPSYEQYF

V gene: TRBV2
clone size: -
J gene: TRBJ2-1
D gene: -
CDR3 DNA: TGTGCCAGCAGTGATAATGAGGCCTCTAGCTCCTCTTCGTTCTTC
CDR3 protein: CASSDNEASSSSSFF

V gene: TRBV6-5
clone size: -
J gene: TRBJ1-2
D gene: -
CDR3 DNA: TGTGCCAGCAGCCCAAGCGCAGGGTGGTTCCATGGCTACACCTTC
CDR3 protein: CASSPSAGWFHGYTF

V gene: TRBV6-6
clone size: -
J gene: TRBJ1-4
D gene: TRBD1
CDR3 DNA: TGTGCCAGCCGCACGGGACAGGGGGCAACTAATGAAAAACTGTTTTTT
CDR3 protein: CASRTGQGATNEKLFF

V gene: TRBV18
clone size: many
J gene: TRBJ2-1
D gene: TRBD2
CDR3 DNA: TGTGCCAGCTCACCATTCCGCAGCGGGGAGGGTGAGCAGTTCTTC
CDR3 protein: CASSPFRSGEGEQFF

V gene: TRBV19
clone size: few
J gene: TRBJ2-3
D gene: TRBD1
CDR3 DNA: TGTGCCAGCGACAGGGGGCGCGCAGATACGCAGTATTTT
CDR3 protein: CASDRGRADTQYF

V gene: TRBV5-4
clone size: few
J gene: TRBJ1-6
D gene: -
CDR3 DNA: TGTGCCAGCAGCTTGGACAGGGTAGCGAGTTCACCCCTCCACTTT
CDR3 protein: CASSLDRVASSPLHF

V gene: TRBV18
clone size: -
J gene: TRBJ1-6
D gene: -
CDR3 DNA: TGTGCCAGCACTACAGGCGAATCACCCCTCCACTTT
CDR3 protein: CASTTGESPLHF

V gene: TRBV5-4
clone size: few
J gene: TRBJ2-5
D gene: TRBD2
CDR3 DNA: TGTGCCAGCAGCGTTAGCGGGGGGGGAGAGACCCAGTACTTC
CDR3 protein: CASSVSGGGETQYF

V gene: TRBV18
clone size: -
J gene: TRBJ2-1
D gene: -
CDR3 DNA: TGTGCCAGCTCACCAGAGGGTGAGCAGTTCTTC
CDR3 protein: CASSPEGEQFF